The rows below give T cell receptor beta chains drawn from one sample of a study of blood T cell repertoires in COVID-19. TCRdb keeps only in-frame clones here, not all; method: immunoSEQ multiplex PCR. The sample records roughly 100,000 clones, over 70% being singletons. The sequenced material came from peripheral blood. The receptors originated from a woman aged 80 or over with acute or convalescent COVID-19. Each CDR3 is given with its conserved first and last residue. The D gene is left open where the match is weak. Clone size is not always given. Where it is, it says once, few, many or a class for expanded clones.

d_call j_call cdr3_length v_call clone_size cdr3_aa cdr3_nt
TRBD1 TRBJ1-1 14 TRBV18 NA CASSPNLQGALAFF TGTGCCAGCTCACCCAATCTACAGGGGGCGTTAGCTTTCTTT
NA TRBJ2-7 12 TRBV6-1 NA CASSDSSYEQYF TGTGCCAGCAGTGACAGCTCCTACGAGCAGTACTTC
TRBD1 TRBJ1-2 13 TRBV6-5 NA CASTMTGGYGYTF TGTGCCAGCACTATGACAGGGGGCTATGGCTACACCTTC
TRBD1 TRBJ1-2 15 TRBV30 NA CAWSGETGGSFGYTF TGTGCCTGGAGTGGAGAGACAGGGGGGAGTTTTGGCTACACCTTC
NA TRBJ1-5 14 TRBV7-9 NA CASSIDRSNQPQHF TGTGCCAGCAGCATCGACAGGTCCAATCAGCCCCAGCATTTT
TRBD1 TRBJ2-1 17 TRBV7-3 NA CASSFWGLGRGSNEQFF TGTGCCAGCAGCTTCTGGGGCCTTGGCAGGGGGTCGAATGAGCAGTTCTTC
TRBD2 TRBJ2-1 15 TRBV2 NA CASSEAGGDLDEQFF TGTGCCAGCAGCGAAGCGGGGGGGGATTTAGATGAGCAGTTCTTC
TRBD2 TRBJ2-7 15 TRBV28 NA CASSYGTSGRYEQYF TGTGCCAGCAGTTACGGGACTAGCGGAAGGTACGAGCAGTACTTC
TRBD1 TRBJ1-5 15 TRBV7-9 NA CASSLGGTGGQPQHF TGTGCCAGCAGCTTAGGGGGGACAGGGGGACAGCCCCAGCATTTT
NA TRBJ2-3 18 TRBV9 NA CASSVGFRGAIRADTQYF TGTGCCAGCAGCGTAGGATTCCGGGGGGCGATTCGCGCAGATACGCAGTATTTT
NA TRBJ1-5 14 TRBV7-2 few CASSSGQPNQPQHF TGTGCCAGCAGCTCCGGACAGCCCAATCAGCCCCAGCATTTT
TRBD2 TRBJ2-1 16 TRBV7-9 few CASSSNSGRAHNEQFF TGTGCCAGCAGTTCGAACAGCGGGAGGGCCCACAATGAGCAGTTCTTC
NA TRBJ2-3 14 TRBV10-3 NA CAIRDPRDTDTQYF TGTGCCATCAGGGACCCCCGGGACACAGATACGCAGTATTTT
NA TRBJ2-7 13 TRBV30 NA CAWSGQDPGEQYF TGTGCCTGGAGTGGACAGGACCCCGGGGAGCAGTACTTC
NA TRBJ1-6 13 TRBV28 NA CASSQNYNSPLHF TGTGCCAGCAGTCAAAACTATAATTCACCCCTCCACTTT
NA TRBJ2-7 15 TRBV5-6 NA CAIINTGPRSYEQYF TGTGCCATCATTAACACAGGGCCCCGCTCCTACGAGCAGTACTTC
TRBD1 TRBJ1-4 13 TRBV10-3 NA CAIKGTGNEKLFF TGTGCCATCAAGGGGACAGGCAATGAAAAACTGTTTTTT
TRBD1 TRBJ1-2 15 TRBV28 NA CASSSTTGFNYGYTF TGTGCCAGCAGTTCCACGACAGGGTTTAACTATGGCTACACCTTC
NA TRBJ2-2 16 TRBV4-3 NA CASSQDPGVNTGELFF TGCGCCAGCAGCCAAGATCCGGGGGTGAACACCGGGGAGCTGTTTTTT
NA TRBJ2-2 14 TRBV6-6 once CASSYREWTGELFF TGTGCCAGCAGTTACCGGGAGTGGACCGGGGAGCTGTTTTTT
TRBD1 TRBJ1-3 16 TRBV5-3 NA CARSPPDRDSGNTIYF TGTGCCAGAAGCCCACCTGACAGGGATTCTGGAAACACCATATATTTT
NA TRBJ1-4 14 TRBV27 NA CASRLTGHNEKLFF TGTGCCAGCAGGCTGACAGGTCATAATGAAAAACTGTTTTTT
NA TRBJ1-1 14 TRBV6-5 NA CASRPGGARTEAFF TGTGCCAGCAGACCCGGAGGGGCGCGTACTGAAGCTTTCTTT
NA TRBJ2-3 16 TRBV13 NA CASSLGASLSTDTQYF TGTGCCAGCAGCTTGGGGGCTAGCCTTTCCACAGATACGCAGTATTTT
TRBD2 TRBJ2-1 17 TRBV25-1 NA CATGRGGGGTIYNEQFF TGTGCCACCGGAAGGGGTGGCGGGGGTACCATTTACAATGAGCAGTTCTTC
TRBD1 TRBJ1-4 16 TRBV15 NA CATSREPGQGDGKLFF TGTGCCACCAGCAGGGAGCCGGGACAGGGAGATGGAAAACTGTTTTTT
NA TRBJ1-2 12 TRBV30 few CAQSVLDYGYTF TGTGCCCAAAGCGTCCTCGACTATGGCTACACCTTC
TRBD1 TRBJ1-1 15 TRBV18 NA CASSPGQGMRTEAFF TGTGCCAGCTCACCGGGACAGGGGATGAGGACTGAAGCTTTCTTT
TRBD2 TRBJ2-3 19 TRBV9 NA CASSVATGTSGGARDTQYF TGTGCCAGCAGCGTAGCTACGGGAACTAGCGGGGGGGCCAGAGATACGCAGTATTTT
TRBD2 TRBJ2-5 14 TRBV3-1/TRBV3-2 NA CASRLAGAQETQYF TGTGCCAGCAGGCTAGCGGGGGCACAAGAGACCCAGTACTTC
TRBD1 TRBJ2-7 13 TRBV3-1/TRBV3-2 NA CASSHDRAKKQYF TGTGCCAGCAGCCACGACAGGGCCAAGAAGCAGTACTTC
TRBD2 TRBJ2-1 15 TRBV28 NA CASSLGGRLNNEQFF TGTGCCAGCAGTTTGGGCGGGAGGCTTAACAATGAGCAGTTCTTC
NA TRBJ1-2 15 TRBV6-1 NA CASSEAGGFGYGYTF TGTGCCAGCAGTGAAGCCGGGGGATTTGGCTATGGCTACACCTTC
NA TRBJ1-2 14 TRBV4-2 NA CASSQEGHNYGYTF TGTGCCAGCAGCCAAGAGGGACATAACTATGGCTACACCTTC
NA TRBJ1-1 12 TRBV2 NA CASKGEGTEAFF TGTGCCAGCAAGGGGGAAGGAACTGAAGCTTTCTTT
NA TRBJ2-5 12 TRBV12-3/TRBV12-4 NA CASRADSETQYF TGTGCCAGCAGAGCAGACAGCGAGACCCAGTACTTC
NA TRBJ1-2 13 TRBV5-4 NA CASSPILNYGYTF TGTGCCAGCAGCCCTATCCTCAACTATGGCTACACCTTC
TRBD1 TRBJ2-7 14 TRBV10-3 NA CAISTSIGGEEQYF TGTGCCATCAGTACCTCGATAGGGGGCGAAGAGCAGTACTTC
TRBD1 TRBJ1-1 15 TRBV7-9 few CASSLGAGGGTEAFF TGTGCCAGCAGCTTAGGGGCAGGGGGCGGTACTGAAGCTTTCTTT
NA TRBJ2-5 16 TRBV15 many CATSRSGEALQETQYF TGTGCCACCAGCAGGTCGGGGGAGGCACTCCAAGAGACCCAGTACTTC
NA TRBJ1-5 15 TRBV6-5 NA CASRLKGGSNQPQHF TGTGCCAGCCGGTTGAAAGGGGGAAGCAATCAGCCCCAGCATTTT
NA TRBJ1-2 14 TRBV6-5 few CASSYSRGNYGYTF TGTGCCAGCAGTTACTCACGGGGGAACTATGGCTACACCTTC
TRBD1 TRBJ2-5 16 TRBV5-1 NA CASSFFGQGDQETQYF TGCGCCAGCAGCTTCTTTGGGCAGGGGGATCAAGAGACCCAGTACTTC
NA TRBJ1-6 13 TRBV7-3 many CASTPGSGSPLHF TGTGCCAGCACCCCGGGGTCCGGCTCACCCCTCCACTTT
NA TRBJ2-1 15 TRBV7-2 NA CASSLVPGDNYEQFF TGTGCCAGCAGCTTAGTGCCCGGGGATAATTATGAGCAGTTCTTC
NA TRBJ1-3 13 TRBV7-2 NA CASSSGGAGTIYF TGTGCCAGCAGCTCCGGGGGGGCTGGCACCATATATTTT
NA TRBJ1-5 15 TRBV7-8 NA CASSLGQRIDQPQHF TGTGCCAGCAGCTTAGGACAGAGGATAGATCAGCCCCAGCATTTT
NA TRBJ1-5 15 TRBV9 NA CASSVGPERTQPQHF TGTGCCAGCAGCGTAGGCCCGGAGCGGACTCAGCCCCAGCATTTT
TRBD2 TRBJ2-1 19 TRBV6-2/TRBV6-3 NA CASSYVGASGDFSYNEQFF TGTGCCAGCAGTTATGTTGGGGCTAGCGGGGATTTCTCCTACAATGAGCAGTTCTTC
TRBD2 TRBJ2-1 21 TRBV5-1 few CASSSQGSGLAGVSSYNEQFF TGCGCCAGCAGCTCCCAGGGCTCGGGTCTAGCGGGGGTCAGCTCCTACAATGAGCAGTTCTTC
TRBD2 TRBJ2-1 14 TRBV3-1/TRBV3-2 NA CASSQLAGSNEQFF TGTGCCAGCAGCCAATTAGCGGGGAGCAATGAGCAGTTCTTC
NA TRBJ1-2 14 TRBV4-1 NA CASSQVPGNYGYTF TGCGCCAGCAGCCAAGTACCAGGGAACTATGGCTACACCTTC
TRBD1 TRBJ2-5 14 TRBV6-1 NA CASSEGQGKETQYF TGTGCCAGCAGTGAGGGACAGGGTAAAGAGACCCAGTACTTC
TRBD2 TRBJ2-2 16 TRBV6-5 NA CASSYSREGNTGELFF TGTGCCAGCAGTTACTCACGGGAGGGTAACACCGGGGAGCTGTTTTTT
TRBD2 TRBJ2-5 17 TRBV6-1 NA CASSEDIWASGSETQYF TGTGCCAGCAGTGAAGATATTTGGGCTAGCGGATCGGAGACCCAGTACTTC
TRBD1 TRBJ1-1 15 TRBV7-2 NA CASSLRQGAATEAFF TGTGCCAGCAGCTTACGGCAGGGGGCGGCGACTGAAGCTTTCTTT
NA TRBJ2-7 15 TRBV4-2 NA CASSPRASNVNEQYF TGTGCCAGCAGCCCTAGGGCTAGCAACGTCAACGAGCAGTACTTC
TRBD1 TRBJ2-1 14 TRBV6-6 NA CASRRDRGTVEQFF TGTGCCAGCAGAAGGGACAGGGGGACTGTGGAGCAGTTCTTC
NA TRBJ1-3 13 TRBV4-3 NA CASSPRKGNTIYF TGCGCCAGCAGTCCTAGGAAGGGAAACACCATATATTTT
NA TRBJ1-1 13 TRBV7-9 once CATQRQQNTEAFF TGTGCCACCCAGAGGCAGCAGAACACTGAAGCTTTCTTT